This T cell receptor beta chain was captured by sequencing in a study of radiotherapy plus CTLA-4 blockade in lung cancer. Study context: Among all patients, roughly 19% showed objective responses, while about 30% had disease control.

This clone was detected only a few times. Its antigen is unknown. This table comes from immunoSEQ multiplex PCR, and its TCRdb copy is limited to in-frame clones, with some not included. The sample has 50,000 to 65,000 clones, 60% to 80% seen once. Study conclusions and caveats: Blood-borne expansion of tumor-derived TCR clones followed radiotherapy plus ipilimumab.

This CDR3 spans 15 amino acids. Trimming took 1 base from V and 8 from J, leaving 17 bases between them. Germline CDR1 reads MNHNY; CDR2 reads SVGAGI (reference sequence). The chain uses TRBV6-6 and TRBJ1-2; D call uncertain. This sequence originates from a human donor with non-small cell lung cancer whose response to radiotherapy plus ipilimumab could not be evaluated. The sample here was peripheral blood, taken from a patient treated with radiotherapy plus ipilimumab. The CDR3, as DNA: TGTGCCAGCAGTTACTTAGACGACGGACTTCGAGGCTACACCTTC. This encodes CASSYLDDGLRGYTF.